This entry is about one T cell receptor beta chain. This record comes from a study of cytomegalovirus exposure and HLA in healthy donors. V dropped 8 bases and J dropped 0 bases, with 13 bases sitting between them. This CDR3 region has 13 residues. Germline V gene lookup returns CDR1 GTSNPN and CDR2 SVGIG (reference sequence). A multiplex PCR was run with 60 Vbeta primers and 13 Jbeta primers. Libraries were prepared by immunoSEQ multiplex PCR; TCRdb keeps only in-frame clonotypes and omits some of them. The sample includes approximately 130,000 clones, approximately 80% of them seen just once. This sequence was found in a woman aged 18-29 years in good health and CMV-seronegative. Specimen: PBMCs. This chain links TRBV30 with TRBJ1-1, with D tentatively TRBD1 (5 bases). This CDR3 reads CAGGGQMNTEAFF. The CDR3 coding sequence is TGTGCCGGGGGAGGGCAAATGAACACTGAAGCTTTCTTT.